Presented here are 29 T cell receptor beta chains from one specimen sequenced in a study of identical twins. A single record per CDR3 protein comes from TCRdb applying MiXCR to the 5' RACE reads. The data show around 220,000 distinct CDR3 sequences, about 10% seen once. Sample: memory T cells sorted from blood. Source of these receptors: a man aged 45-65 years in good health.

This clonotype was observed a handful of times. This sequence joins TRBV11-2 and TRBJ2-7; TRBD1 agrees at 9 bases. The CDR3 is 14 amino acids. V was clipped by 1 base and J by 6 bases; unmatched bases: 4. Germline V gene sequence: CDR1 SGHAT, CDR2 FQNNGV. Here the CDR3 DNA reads TGTGCCAGCAGCTTAGGTCGGACAGGGGCCGAGCAGTACTTC. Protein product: CASSLGRTGAEQYF. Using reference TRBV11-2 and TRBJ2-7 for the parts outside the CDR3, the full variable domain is EAGVAQSPRYKIIEKRQSVAFWCNPISGHATLYWYQQILGQGPKLLIQFQNNGVVDDSQLPKDRFSAERLKGVDSTLKIQPAKLEDSAVYLCASSLGRTGAEQYFGPGTRLTVT.

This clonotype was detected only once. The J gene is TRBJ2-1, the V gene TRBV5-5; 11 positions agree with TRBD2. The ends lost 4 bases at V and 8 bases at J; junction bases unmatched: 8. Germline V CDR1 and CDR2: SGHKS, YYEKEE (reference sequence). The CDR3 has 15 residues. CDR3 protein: CASSLAGGLRDEQFF. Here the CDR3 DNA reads TGTGCCAGCAGCCTAGCGGGAGGCCTCAGGGATGAGCAGTTCTTC. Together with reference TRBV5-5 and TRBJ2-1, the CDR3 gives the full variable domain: DAGVTQSPTHLIKTRGQQVTLRCSPISGHKSVSWYQQVLGQGPQFIFQYYEKEERGRGNFPDRFSARQFPNYSSELNVNALLLGDSALYLCASSLAGGLRDEQFFGPGTRLTVL.

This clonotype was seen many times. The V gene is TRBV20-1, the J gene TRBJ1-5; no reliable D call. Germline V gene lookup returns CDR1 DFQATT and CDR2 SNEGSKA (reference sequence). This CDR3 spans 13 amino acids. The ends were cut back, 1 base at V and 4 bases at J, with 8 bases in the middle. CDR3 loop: CSARVQLNQPQHF. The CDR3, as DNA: TGCAGTGCTAGAGTACAGTTAAATCAGCCCCAGCATTTT.

CDR3 residues: CAISDSGSGNTIYF. In nucleotides, the CDR3 is TGTGCCATCAGTGACTCAGGGTCGGGGAACACCATATATTTT. The chain is built from TRBV10-3 and TRBJ1-3, with D possibly TRBD1 on 5 matching bases. Deletions cut 3 bases from V and 7 bases from J, with 13 bases between. The CDR3 runs 14 residues. Germline V gene sequence: CDR1 ENHRY, CDR2 SYGVKD.

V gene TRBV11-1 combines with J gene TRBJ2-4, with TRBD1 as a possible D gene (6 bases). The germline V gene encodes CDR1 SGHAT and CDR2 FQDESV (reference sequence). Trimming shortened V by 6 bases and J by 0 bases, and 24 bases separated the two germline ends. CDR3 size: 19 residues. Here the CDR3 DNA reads TGTGCCAGCAGTCCGGCAGGCAGGGGATCATGGAAAGCCAAAAACATTCAGTACTTC. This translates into CASSPAGRGSWKAKNIQYF.

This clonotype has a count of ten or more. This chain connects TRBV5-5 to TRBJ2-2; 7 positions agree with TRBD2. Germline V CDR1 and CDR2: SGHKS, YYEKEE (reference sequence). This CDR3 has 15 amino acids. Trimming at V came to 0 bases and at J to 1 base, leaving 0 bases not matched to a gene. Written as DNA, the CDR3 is TGTGCCAGCAGCTTGGCTAGCGGGAACACCGGGGAGCTGTTTTTT. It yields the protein CASSLASGNTGELFF.

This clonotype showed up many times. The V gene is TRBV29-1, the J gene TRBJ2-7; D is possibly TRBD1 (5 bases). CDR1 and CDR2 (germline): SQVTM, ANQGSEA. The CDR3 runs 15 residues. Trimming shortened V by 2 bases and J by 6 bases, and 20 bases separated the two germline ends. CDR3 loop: CSVEHPGAGQSEQYF. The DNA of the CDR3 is TGCAGCGTTGAACACCCTGGGGCAGGGCAATCCGAGCAGTACTTC.

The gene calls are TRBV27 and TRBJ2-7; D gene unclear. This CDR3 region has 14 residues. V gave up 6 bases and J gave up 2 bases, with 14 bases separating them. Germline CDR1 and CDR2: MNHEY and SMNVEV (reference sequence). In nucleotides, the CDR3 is TGTGCCAGCAGCTTGTACGGGCCTACCTACGAGCAGTACTTC. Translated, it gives CASSLYGPTYEQYF.

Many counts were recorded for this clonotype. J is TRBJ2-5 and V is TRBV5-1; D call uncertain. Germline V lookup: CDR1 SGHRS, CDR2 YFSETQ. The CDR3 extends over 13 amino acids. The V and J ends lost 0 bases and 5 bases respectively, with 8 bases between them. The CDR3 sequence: CASSLGKLETQYF. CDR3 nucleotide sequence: TGCGCCAGCAGCTTGGGAAAACTGGAGACCCAGTACTTC.

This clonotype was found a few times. The CDR3 region has the DNA TGTGCCAGCAGCCCCGGACAGGGCTCTACCAACTATGGCTACACCTTC. It specifies CASSPGQGSTNYGYTF. J is TRBJ1-2 and V is TRBV11-2; 8 nucleotides line up with TRBD1. With V trimmed by 5 bases and J by 2 bases, 10 bases remained unmatched. This CDR3 region has 16 residues. The germline CDR1 and CDR2 sequences are SGHAT and FQNNGV.

The CDR3 loop reads CSVRRGVAYEQYF. The CDR3 DNA follows: TGCAGCGTTCGGCGGGGAGTGGCCTACGAGCAGTACTTC. The chain joins TRBV29-1 to TRBJ2-7, with a tentative D call TRBD2 (6 bases). The germline CDR1 and CDR2 sequences are SQVTM and ANQGSEA. The CDR3 is 13 amino acids. Trimming removed 5 bases from V and 2 bases from J, with 13 bases in between.

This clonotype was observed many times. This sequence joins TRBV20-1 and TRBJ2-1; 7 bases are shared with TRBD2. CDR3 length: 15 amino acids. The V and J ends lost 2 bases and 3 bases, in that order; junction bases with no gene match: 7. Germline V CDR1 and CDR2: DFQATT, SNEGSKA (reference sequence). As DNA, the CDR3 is TGCAGTGCTAGATTGCGGGAGCTCTACTACAATGAGCAGTTCTTC. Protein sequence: CSARLRELYYNEQFF.

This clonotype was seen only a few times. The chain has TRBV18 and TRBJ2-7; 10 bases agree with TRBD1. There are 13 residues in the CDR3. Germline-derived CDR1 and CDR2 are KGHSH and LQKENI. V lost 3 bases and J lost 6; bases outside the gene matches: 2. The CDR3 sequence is CASSPGTGAEQYF. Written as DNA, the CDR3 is TGTGCCAGCTCACCCGGGACAGGGGCCGAGCAGTACTTC.

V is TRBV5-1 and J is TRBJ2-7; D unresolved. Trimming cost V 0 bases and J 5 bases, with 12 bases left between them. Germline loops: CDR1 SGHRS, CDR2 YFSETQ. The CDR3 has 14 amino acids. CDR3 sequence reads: CASSLAPGSDEQYF. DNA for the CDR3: TGCGCCAGCAGCTTGGCCCCCGGCTCGGACGAGCAGTACTTC.

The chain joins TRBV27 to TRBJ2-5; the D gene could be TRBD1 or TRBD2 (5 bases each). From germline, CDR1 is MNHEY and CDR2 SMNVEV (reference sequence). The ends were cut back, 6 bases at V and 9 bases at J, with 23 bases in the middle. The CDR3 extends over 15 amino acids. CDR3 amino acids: CASSFRWDPSTPQYF. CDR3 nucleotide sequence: TGTGCCAGCAGCTTCAGGTGGGACCCGTCGACGCCCCAGTACTTC.

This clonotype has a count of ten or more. Here the CDR3 DNA reads TGTGCCAGCAGTTTATCTTCTGCAGGGCCAGAGACCCAGTACTTC. It codes for CASSLSSAGPETQYF. V is TRBV28 and J is TRBJ2-5; maybe TRBD1 (5 bases). This CDR3 is 15 amino acids long. Trimming pared 1 base from V and 4 bases from J, leaving 13 bases between. The germline V gene has CDR1 MDHEN and CDR2 SYDVKM.

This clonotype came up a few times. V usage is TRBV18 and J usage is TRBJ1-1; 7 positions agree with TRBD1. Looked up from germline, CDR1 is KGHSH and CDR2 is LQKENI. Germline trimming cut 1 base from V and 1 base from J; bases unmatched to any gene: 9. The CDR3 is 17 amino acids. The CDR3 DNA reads TGTGCCAGCTCACCACGGGGTTTAGGGGGCTCGAACACTGAAGCTTTCTTT. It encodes CASSPRGLGGSNTEAFF.

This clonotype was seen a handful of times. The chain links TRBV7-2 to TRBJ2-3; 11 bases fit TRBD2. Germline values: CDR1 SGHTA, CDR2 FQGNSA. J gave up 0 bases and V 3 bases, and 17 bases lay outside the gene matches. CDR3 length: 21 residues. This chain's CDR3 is CASSLGVSSRLAGPSTDTQYF. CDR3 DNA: TGTGCCAGCAGCTTGGGGGTATCATCAAGACTAGCGGGGCCTAGCACAGATACGCAGTATTTT.

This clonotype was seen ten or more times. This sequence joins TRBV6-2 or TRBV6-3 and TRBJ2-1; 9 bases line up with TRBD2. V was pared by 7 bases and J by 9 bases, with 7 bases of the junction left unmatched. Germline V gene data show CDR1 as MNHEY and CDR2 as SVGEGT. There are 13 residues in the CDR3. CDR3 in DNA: TGTGCCAGCAAAGTAGATAGCGGGGGTGAGCAGTTCTTC. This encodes CASKVDSGGEQFF.

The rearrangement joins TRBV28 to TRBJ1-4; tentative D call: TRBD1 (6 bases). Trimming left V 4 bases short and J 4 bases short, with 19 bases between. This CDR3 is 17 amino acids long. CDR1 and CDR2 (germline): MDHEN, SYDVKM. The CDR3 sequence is CASSWPLRGANNEKLFF. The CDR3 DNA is TGTGCCAGCAGTTGGCCTCTTAGGGGGGCGAATAATGAAAAACTGTTTTTT.

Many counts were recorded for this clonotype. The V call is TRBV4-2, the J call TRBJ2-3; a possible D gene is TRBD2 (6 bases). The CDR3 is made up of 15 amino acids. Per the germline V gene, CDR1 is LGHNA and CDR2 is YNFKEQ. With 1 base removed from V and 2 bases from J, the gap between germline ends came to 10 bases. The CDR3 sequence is CASSQGRGSTDTQYF. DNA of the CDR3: TGTGCCAGCAGCCAAGGACGGGGGTCCACAGATACGCAGTATTTT.

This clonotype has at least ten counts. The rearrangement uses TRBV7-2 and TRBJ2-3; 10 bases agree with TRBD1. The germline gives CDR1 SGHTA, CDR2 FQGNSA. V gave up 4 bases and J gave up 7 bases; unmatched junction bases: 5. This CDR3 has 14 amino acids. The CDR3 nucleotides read TGTGCCAGCAGCTACCGGGACAGGGGCCATACGCAGTATTTT. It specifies CASSYRDRGHTQYF.

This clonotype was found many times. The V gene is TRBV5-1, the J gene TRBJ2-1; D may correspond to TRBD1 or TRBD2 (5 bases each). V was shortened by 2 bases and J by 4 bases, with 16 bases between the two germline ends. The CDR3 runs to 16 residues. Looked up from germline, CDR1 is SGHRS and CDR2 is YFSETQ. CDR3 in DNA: TGCGCCAGCAGCTTTTCAGGGCAGGGACGTTACAATGAGCAGTTCTTC. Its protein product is CASSFSGQGRYNEQFF.

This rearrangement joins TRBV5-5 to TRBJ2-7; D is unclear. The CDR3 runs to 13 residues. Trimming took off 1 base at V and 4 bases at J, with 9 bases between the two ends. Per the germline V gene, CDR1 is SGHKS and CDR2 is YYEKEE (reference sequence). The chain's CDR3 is CASSLQSYYEQYF. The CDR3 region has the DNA TGTGCCAGCAGCTTGCAATCCTATTACGAGCAGTACTTC.

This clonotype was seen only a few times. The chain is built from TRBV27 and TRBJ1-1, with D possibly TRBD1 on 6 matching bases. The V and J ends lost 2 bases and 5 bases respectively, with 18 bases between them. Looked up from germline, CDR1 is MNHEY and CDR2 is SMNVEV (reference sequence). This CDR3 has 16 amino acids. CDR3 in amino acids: CASSLISRGRWTEAFF. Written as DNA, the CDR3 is TGTGCCAGCAGTTTAATATCGCGGGGGCGTTGGACTGAAGCTTTCTTT.

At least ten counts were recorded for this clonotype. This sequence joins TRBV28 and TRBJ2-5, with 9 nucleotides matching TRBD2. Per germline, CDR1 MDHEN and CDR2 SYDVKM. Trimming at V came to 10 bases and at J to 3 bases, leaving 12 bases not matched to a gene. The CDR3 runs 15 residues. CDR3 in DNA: TGTGCCATCCAGTTACCGACTAGCGGCAAAGAGACCCAGTACTTC. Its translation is CAIQLPTSGKETQYF.

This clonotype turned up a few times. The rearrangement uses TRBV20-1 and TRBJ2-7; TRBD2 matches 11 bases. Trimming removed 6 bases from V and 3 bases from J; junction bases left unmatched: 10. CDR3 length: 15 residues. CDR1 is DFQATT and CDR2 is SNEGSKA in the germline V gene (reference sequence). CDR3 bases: TGCAGTGCCCTCGCTGGACTAGCGGGTCTCTACGAGCAGTACTTC. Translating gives CSALAGLAGLYEQYF.

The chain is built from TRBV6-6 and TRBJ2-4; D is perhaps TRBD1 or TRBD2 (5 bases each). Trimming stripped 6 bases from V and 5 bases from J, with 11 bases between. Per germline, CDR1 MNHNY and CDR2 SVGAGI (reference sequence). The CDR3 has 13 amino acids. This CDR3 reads CASSRDVENIQYF. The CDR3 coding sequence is TGTGCCAGCAGCCGGGACGTCGAAAACATTCAGTACTTC.

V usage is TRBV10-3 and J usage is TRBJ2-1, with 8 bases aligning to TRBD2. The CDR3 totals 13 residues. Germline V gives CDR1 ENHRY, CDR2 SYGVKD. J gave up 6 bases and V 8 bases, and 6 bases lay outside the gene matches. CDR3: CAIGGLGGNEQFF. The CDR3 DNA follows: TGTGCCATCGGGGGACTAGGGGGCAATGAGCAGTTCTTC.